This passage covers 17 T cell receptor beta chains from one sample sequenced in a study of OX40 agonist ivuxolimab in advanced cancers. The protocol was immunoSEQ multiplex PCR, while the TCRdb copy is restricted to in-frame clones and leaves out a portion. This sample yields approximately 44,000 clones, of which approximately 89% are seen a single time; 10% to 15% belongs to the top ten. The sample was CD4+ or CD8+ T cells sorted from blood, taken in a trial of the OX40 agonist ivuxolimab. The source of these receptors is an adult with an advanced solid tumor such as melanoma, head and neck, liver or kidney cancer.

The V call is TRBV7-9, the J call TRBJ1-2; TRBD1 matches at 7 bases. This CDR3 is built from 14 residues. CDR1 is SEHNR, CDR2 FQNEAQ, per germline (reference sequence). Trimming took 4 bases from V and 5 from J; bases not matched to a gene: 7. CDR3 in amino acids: CASSSTGTGYGYTF. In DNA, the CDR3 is TGTGCCAGCAGCTCGACAGGGACTGGTTATGGCTACACCTTC.

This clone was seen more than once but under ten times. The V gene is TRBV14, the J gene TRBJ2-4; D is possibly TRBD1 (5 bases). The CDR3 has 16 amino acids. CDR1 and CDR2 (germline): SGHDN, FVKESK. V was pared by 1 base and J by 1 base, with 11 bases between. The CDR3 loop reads CASSQAAGFAKNIQYF. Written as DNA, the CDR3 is TGTGCCAGCAGCCAAGCGGCAGGGTTCGCCAAAAACATTCAGTACTTC. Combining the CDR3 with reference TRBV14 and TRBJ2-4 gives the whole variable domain EAGVTQFPSHSVIEKGQTVTLRCDPISGHDNLYWYRRVMGKEIKFLLHFVKESKQDESGMPNNRFLAERTGGTYSTLKVQPAELEDSGVYFCASSQAAGFAKNIQYFGAGTRLSVL.

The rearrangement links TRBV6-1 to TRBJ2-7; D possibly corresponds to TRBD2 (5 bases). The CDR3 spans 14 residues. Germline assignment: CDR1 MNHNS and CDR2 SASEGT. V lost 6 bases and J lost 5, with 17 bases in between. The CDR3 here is CASREDLGLNEQYF. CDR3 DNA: TGTGCCAGCAGGGAGGACCTAGGGCTCAACGAGCAGTACTTC.

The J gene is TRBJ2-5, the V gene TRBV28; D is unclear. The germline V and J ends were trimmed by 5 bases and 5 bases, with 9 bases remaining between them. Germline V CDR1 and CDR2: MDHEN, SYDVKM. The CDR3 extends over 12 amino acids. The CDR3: CASSGDTETQYF. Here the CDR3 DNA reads TGTGCCAGCAGTGGGGATACTGAGACCCAGTACTTC.

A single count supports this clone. As DNA, the CDR3 is TGTGCCAGCAGCGCCGGGACAGACTACAATGAGCAGTTCTTC. This translates into CASSAGTDYNEQFF. The rearrangement links TRBV7-6 to TRBJ2-1; TRBD1 aligns across 7 bases. Per germline, CDR1 SGHVS and CDR2 FNYEAQ. The CDR3 is 14 residues long. The V segment lost 5 bases and the J segment 3 bases; nucleotides outside the gene matches: 4.

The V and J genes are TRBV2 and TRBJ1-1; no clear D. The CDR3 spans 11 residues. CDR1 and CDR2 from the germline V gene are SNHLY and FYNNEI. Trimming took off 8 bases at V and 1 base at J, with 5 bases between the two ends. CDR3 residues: CASVGNTEAFF. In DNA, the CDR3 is TGTGCCAGCGTCGGGAACACTGAAGCTTTCTTT.

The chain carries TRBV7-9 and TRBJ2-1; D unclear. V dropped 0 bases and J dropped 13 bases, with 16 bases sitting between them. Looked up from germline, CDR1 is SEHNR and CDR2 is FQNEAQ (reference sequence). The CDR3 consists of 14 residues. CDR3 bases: TGTGCCAGCAGCTTAGCAGGTGACACCCTCCACCAGTTCTTC. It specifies CASSLAGDTLHQFF.

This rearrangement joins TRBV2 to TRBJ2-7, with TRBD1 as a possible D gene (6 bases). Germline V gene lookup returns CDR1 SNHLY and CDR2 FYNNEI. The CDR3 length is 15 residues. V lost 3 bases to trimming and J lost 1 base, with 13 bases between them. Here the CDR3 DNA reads TGTGCCAGCAGTGAGGGCAGGGGTTCATCCTACGAGCAGTACTTC. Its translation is CASSEGRGSSYEQYF.

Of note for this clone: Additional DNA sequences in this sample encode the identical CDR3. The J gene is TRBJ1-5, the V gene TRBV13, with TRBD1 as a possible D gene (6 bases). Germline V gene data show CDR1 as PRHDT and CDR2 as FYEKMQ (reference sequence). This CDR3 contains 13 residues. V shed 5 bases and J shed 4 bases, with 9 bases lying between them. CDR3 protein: CASSTQGNQPQHF. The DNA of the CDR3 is TGTGCCAGCAGCACACAGGGAAATCAGCCCCAGCATTTT.

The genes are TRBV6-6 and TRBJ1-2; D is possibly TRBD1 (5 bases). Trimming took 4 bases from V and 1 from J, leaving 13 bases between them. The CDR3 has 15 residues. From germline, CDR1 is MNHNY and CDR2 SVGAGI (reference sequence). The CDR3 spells CASSSWGRVNYGYTF. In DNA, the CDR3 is TGTGCCAGCAGTTCATGGGGACGGGTTAACTATGGCTACACCTTC.

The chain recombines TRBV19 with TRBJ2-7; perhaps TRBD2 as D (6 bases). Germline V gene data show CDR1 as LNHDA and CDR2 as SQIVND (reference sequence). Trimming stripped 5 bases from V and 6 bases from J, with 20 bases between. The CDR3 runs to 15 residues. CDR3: CASSPWTGGASEQYF. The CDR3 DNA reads TGTGCCAGTAGTCCCTGGACTGGAGGGGCTAGCGAGCAGTACTTC. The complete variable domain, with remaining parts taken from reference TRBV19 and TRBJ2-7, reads DGGITQSPKYLFRKEGQNVTLSCEQNLNHDAMYWYRQDPGQGLRLIYYSQIVNDFQKGDIAEGYSVSREKKESFPLTVTSAQKNPTAFYLCASSPWTGGASEQYFGPGTRLTVT.

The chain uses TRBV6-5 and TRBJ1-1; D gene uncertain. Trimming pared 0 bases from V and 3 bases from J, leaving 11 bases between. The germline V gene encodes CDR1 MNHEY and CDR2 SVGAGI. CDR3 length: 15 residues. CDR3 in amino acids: CASSYSNSGDTEAFF. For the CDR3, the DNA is TGTGCCAGCAGTTACTCCAACAGTGGGGACACTGAAGCTTTCTTT.

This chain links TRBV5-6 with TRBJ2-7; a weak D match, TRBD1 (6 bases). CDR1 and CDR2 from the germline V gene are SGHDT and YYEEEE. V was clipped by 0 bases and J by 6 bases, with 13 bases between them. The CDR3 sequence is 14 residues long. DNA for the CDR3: TGTGCCAGCAGCTTGGCCAGGGGCCGGAGCGAGCAGTACTTC. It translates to CASSLARGRSEQYF. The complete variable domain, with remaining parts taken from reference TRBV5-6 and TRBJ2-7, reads DAGVTQSPTHLIKTRGQQVTLRCSPKSGHDTVSWYQQALGQGPQFIFQYYEEEERQRGNFPDRFSGHQFPNYSSELNVNALLLGDSALYLCASSLARGRSEQYFGPGTRLTVT.

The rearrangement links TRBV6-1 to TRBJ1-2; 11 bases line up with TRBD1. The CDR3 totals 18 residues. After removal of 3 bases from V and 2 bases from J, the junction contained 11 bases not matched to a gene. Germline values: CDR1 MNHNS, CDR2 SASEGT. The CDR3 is CASSDIGQGAFKNYGYTF. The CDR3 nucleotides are TGTGCCAGCAGTGATATCGGACAGGGGGCTTTTAAGAACTATGGCTACACCTTC.

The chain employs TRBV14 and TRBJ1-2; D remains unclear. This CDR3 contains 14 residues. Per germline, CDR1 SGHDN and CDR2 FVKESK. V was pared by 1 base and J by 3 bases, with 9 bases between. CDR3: CASSQVNTYYGYTF. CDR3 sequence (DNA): TGTGCCAGCAGCCAAGTGAACACTTACTATGGCTACACCTTC. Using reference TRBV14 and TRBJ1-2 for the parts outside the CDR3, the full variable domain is EAGVTQFPSHSVIEKGQTVTLRCDPISGHDNLYWYRRVMGKEIKFLLHFVKESKQDESGMPNNRFLAERTGGTYSTLKVQPAELEDSGVYFCASSQVNTYYGYTFGSGTRLTVV.

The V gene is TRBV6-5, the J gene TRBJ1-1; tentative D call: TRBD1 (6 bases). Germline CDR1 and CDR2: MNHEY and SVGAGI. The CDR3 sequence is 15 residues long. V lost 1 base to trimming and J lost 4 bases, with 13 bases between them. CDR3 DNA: TGTGCCAGCAGTTACTTTACAGGGTCGAGCACTGAAGCTTTCTTT. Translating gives CASSYFTGSSTEAFF.

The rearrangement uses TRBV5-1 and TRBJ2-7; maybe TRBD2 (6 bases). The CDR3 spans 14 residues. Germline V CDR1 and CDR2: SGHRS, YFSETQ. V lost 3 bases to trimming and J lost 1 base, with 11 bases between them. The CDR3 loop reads CASSWRAGSYEQYF. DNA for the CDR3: TGCGCCAGCAGCTGGAGGGCAGGGTCCTACGAGCAGTACTTC. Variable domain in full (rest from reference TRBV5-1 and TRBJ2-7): KAGVTQTPRYLIKTRGQQVTLSCSPISGHRSVSWYQQTPGQGLQFLFEYFSETQRNKGNFPGRFSGRQFSNSRSEMNVSTLELGDSALYLCASSWRAGSYEQYFGPGTRLTVT.